One sample yielded the 20 T cell receptor beta chains listed below, sequenced in a study of PD-1 blockade in classical Hodgkin lymphoma. Measured with immunoSEQ multiplex PCR; TCRdb has only the in-frame clones, and not every one. The sample yields 30,000 to 35,000 clones, around 82% seen once. Every patient was affected by relapse after autologous stem cell transplantation, while exposure to brentuximab vedotin was not uniform. The sequences come from peripheral blood mononuclear cells (PBMCs), collected at baseline. These receptors all come from a human donor with classical Hodgkin lymphoma.

The chain combines TRBV7-2 with TRBJ2-2; 9 positions agree with TRBD1. The germline V gene has CDR1 SGHTA and CDR2 FQGNSA. CDR3 length equals 16 residues. Trimming at V came to 7 bases and at J to 5 bases, leaving 11 bases not matched to a gene. The CDR3 protein is CASIKPGQGGTGELFF. CDR3 coding DNA: TGTGCCAGCATCAAGCCGGGACAGGGCGGGACCGGGGAGCTGTTTTTT.

This chain uses TRBV5-1 with TRBJ1-2, with D maybe TRBD1 (6 bases). Between the trimmed V and J ends, which lost 3 bases and 4 bases, there was a span of 10 bases. This CDR3 comprises 13 residues. Germline V gives CDR1 SGHRS, CDR2 YFSETQ. The CDR3, as DNA: TGCGCCAGCAGCTCTGGACAGACCTATGGCTACACCTTC. Its protein product is CASSSGQTYGYTF.

This clone has just a few counts. The chain links TRBV6-6 to TRBJ1-3; 7 positions agree with TRBD1. V shed 4 bases, J shed 4 bases, and the junction held 4 bases outside the gene matches. This CDR3 spans 14 amino acids. Germline V gene sequence: CDR1 MNHNY, CDR2 SVGAGI (reference sequence). DNA for the CDR3: TGTGCCAGCAGTTCCTCAGGGGGGGGAAACACCATATATTTT. Protein product: CASSSSGGGNTIYF.

The chain carries TRBV7-9 and TRBJ2-1, with TRBD1 matching 7 bases. CDR3 length: 15 amino acids. The junction had 6 bases not matched to a gene; V was cut back by 6 bases and J by 1 base. Germline loops: CDR1 SEHNR, CDR2 FQNEAQ (reference sequence). CDR3 sequence (DNA): TGTGCCAGCAGTCTTGACAGGGCTTCCTACAATGAGCAGTTCTTC. Translation: CASSLDRASYNEQFF.

The chain combines TRBV2 with TRBJ1-6; TRBD1 aligns across 8 bases. Germline CDR1 is SNHLY and CDR2 is FYNNEI. The CDR3 runs to 14 residues. J gave up 10 bases and V 6 bases, and 8 bases lay outside the gene matches. This chain's CDR3 is CASSGQGIGSPLHF. The CDR3 DNA reads TGTGCCAGCAGCGGACAGGGTATCGGGTCACCCCTCCACTTT.

The chain uses TRBV4-3 and TRBJ1-5, with D unclear. This CDR3 region has 12 residues. From germline, CDR1 is LGHNA and CDR2 YSLEER. V lost 5 bases and J 6 bases, leaving 8 bases between the germline ends. The CDR3 DNA follows: TGCGCCAGCAGCAAGTGGGGTCAGCCCCAGCATTTT. Translation: CASSKWGQPQHF.

The chain couples TRBV30 to TRBJ1-1; a weak D match, TRBD1 (6 bases). CDR3 length: 13 residues. V was cut by 0 bases and J by 8 bases, with 13 bases left in between. CDR1 GTSNPN and CDR2 SVGIG come from the germline V gene (reference sequence). The CDR3 is CAWSVIWGTEAFF. The DNA for the CDR3 is TGTGCCTGGAGTGTCATTTGGGGGACAGAAGCTTTCTTT.

The chain links TRBV5-1 to TRBJ2-1, with D perhaps matching TRBD2 (5 bases). CDR1 is SGHRS and CDR2 is YFSETQ in the germline V gene. The germline V and J ends were trimmed by 4 bases and 7 bases, with 18 bases remaining between them. The CDR3 has 15 amino acids. DNA of the CDR3: TGCGCCAGCAGCCTTGGTCCCCGGGGTCTTAATGAGCAGTTCTTC. It specifies CASSLGPRGLNEQFF.

The chain carries TRBV6-5 and TRBJ1-1; TRBD1 agrees at 8 bases. Germline-derived CDR1 and CDR2 are MNHEY and SVGAGI. CDR3 length: 16 residues. V was clipped by 2 bases and J by 4 bases; unmatched bases: 9. The CDR3 is CASSYPQGEWGTEAFF. Here the CDR3 DNA reads TGTGCCAGCAGTTACCCACAGGGGGAGTGGGGCACTGAAGCTTTCTTT.

This chain joins TRBV6-1 and TRBJ1-2; 7 bases fit TRBD1. J gave up 1 base and V 7 bases, and 6 bases lay outside the gene matches. Germline loops: CDR1 MNHNS, CDR2 SASEGT. This CDR3 is built from 14 residues. The CDR3: CASTFRGDNYGYTF. The CDR3 DNA sequence: TGTGCCAGCACCTTCAGGGGGGATAACTATGGCTACACCTTC.

The chain is built from TRBV2 and TRBJ1-5, with 9 bases that match TRBD1. Trimming took 2 bases from V and 0 from J; bases not matched to a gene: 5. Germline V gene sequence: CDR1 SNHLY, CDR2 FYNNEI. CDR3 length equals 17 residues. CDR3 region: CASSEKQGAYSNQPQHF. In DNA, the CDR3 is TGTGCCAGCAGTGAAAAACAGGGGGCCTATAGCAATCAGCCCCAGCATTTT.

This clone has only a few counts. This chain uses TRBV6-6 with TRBJ1-5, with 11 bases fitting TRBD1. In germline, CDR1 is MNHNY, CDR2 SVGAGI (reference sequence). The CDR3 consists of 14 residues. With 6 bases clipped from V and 4 bases from J, the junction kept 2 bases outside the gene matches. The CDR3: CASRWDRGNQPQHF. The CDR3 nucleotides are TGTGCCAGCAGGTGGGACAGGGGGAATCAGCCCCAGCATTTT.

For the CDR3, the DNA is TGTGCCAGCAGCCCTGTAGGGATTGCAACTAATGAAAAACTGTTTTTT. It specifies CASSPVGIATNEKLFF. The chain carries TRBV5-6 and TRBJ1-4, with D hard to call. Trimming pared 4 bases from V and 0 bases from J, leaving 13 bases between. CDR1 SGHDT and CDR2 YYEEEE come from the germline V gene. This CDR3 is 16 amino acids long. Complete variable domain (other parts from reference TRBV5-6 and TRBJ1-4): DAGVTQSPTHLIKTRGQQVTLRCSPKSGHDTVSWYQQALGQGPQFIFQYYEEEERQRGNFPDRFSGHQFPNYSSELNVNALLLGDSALYLCASSPVGIATNEKLFFGSGTQLSVL.

The V call is TRBV5-1, the J call TRBJ2-1; D remains ambiguous. V was pared by 0 bases and J by 1 base, with 11 bases between. In germline, CDR1 is SGHRS, CDR2 YFSETQ. The CDR3 length is 16 residues. CDR3 loop: CASSLDLQGSYNEQFF. Written as DNA, the CDR3 is TGCGCCAGCAGCTTGGACCTACAAGGGTCCTACAATGAGCAGTTCTTC.

The rearrangement uses TRBV11-1 and TRBJ2-1; 8 bases fit TRBD2. CDR3 length: 13 residues. Germline V gene sequence: CDR1 SGHAT, CDR2 FQDESV (reference sequence). V shed 6 bases and J 9 bases; nucleotides not matched to a gene: 7. In DNA form, the CDR3 reads TGTGCCAGCAGACGGACTAGCCAGGGTGAGCAGTTCTTC. Its translation is CASRRTSQGEQFF.

The chain has TRBV19 and TRBJ1-2; D gene uncertain. Trimming pared 7 bases from V and 5 bases from J, leaving 17 bases between. Germline V gene sequence: CDR1 LNHDA, CDR2 SQIVND (reference sequence). The CDR3 loop spans 14 amino acids. This chain's CDR3 is CASTSDKGIYGYTF. DNA for the CDR3: TGTGCCAGTACCTCCGACAAGGGAATATATGGCTACACCTTC.

The CDR3 loop reads CASSSRRSGAQETQYF. The CDR3 DNA sequence: TGTGCCAGCAGCTCCCGCCGTTCGGGGGCTCAAGAGACCCAGTACTTC. The chain combines TRBV7-6 with TRBJ2-5; D may be TRBD1 or TRBD2 (6 bases each). Germline CDR1 is SGHVS and CDR2 is FNYEAQ. This CDR3 spans 16 amino acids. The V and J ends lost 4 bases and 2 bases respectively, with 17 bases between them.

The V call is TRBV29-1, the J call TRBJ2-7, with TRBD1 matching 8 bases. Germline V gene lookup returns CDR1 SQVTM and CDR2 ANQGSEA. The length of the CDR3 is 18 residues. V shed 8 bases and J 2 bases; nucleotides not matched to a gene: 23. The CDR3 DNA sequence: TGCAGCCCCCCCGTGGGGGGACAGGACGTCCGAGGTCCCTACGAGCAGTACTTC. Its protein product is CSPPVGGQDVRGPYEQYF.

This chain joins TRBV5-1 and TRBJ1-1; possibly TRBD1 for D (5 bases). The CDR3 length is 16 residues. Germline CDR1 SGHRS, CDR2 YFSETQ. Trimming took off 0 bases at V and 8 bases at J, with 20 bases between the two ends. The CDR3 DNA reads TGCGCCAGCAGCTTGGAGGGGCCGGGATTTACAATGGAAGCTTTCTTT. This codes for CASSLEGPGFTMEAFF.

V gene TRBV11-3 combines with J gene TRBJ1-1, with TRBD1 identical over 9 bases. Germline lookup yields CDR1 SGHNT and CDR2 YENEEA. The CDR3 sequence is 12 residues long. The V segment lost 1 base and the J segment 12 bases; nucleotides outside the gene matches: 3. CDR3 sequence (DNA): TGTGCCAGCAGCTTAGGGGACAGGGTTTCTTTCTTT. Its translation: CASSLGDRVSFF. Variable domain in full (rest from reference TRBV11-3 and TRBJ1-1): EAGVVQSPRYKIIEKKQPVAFWCNPISGHNTLYWYLQNLGQGPELLIRYENEEAVDDSQLPKDRFSAERLKGVDSTLKIQPAELGDSAVYLCASSLGDRVSFFGQGTRLTVV.